The TCR beta chain described here comes from a study of blood T cell repertoires in COVID-19 (dated by TCRdb to between 2020 and 2021). The study in broad terms: The collaborator samples originated in the United States, Italy and Spain and spanned the acute and convalescent phases of COVID-19. The prospective study material was composed of cDNA or gDNA derived from T cells, B-cell-depleted T cells, or PBMCs. Deeply sampled blood TCRbeta repertoires from subjects exposed to, actively infected with, or recovered from COVID-19 were included in the dataset. The repertoires were released in a freely available public database meant as a resource for research on the immune response to SARS-CoV-2. Samples were obtained from the ongoing ImmuneRACE study (first 160 participants) and from 1,000 to 1,500 subjects provided by 6 global collaborators. A de-identified subject ID, COVID-19 status, age in years and sex were almost always included in the sample metadata. HLA class I and class II types, where available, came from metadata supplied by the sample provider rather than from assay-based typing. Study-wide conclusions, independent of this receptor: How much clinical and demographic metadata was included differed by source and by participant, and the metadata was provided uncurated.

TCRbeta CDR3 regions were amplified from genomic DNA using the immunoSEQ Assay, a bias-controlled multiplex PCR. Concerning the study's data processing: The number of nucleated cells in each sample was estimated by amplification of reference gene primers within the assay. To quantify the absolute abundance of each unique TCRbeta CDR3 rearrangement, sequence reads were collapsed and filtered. For each sample, productive Simpson clonality was calculated by taking the square root of Simpson's diversity index across productive rearrangements. TCRdb holds this immuneACCESS table with in-frame rearrangements only. Some clones are missing; in checked studies, unresolved V genes explain under half, and the rest has no known cause. D and trimming were read from the DNA, whereas the V and J calls and clone size are those reported in that table. This sample has 150,000 to 200,000 clones in its table, and roughly 80% of those were observed once. Approximately 6.9% of the sample is taken by the ten largest.

The collaborating institutions used their own protocols to collect whole blood in K2EDTA tubes. For TCRbeta analysis, collaborator samples were shipped as frozen whole blood, as isolated PBMCs, or as DNA extracted from either sample type. Regarding this clone: Its antigen target is currently unknown. No clone much larger than this one lies a single base away; base qualities are absent.

The junction carries 23 bases between V and J, which are trimmed by 4 bases and 10 bases respectively. Its CDR3 holds 15 amino acids, cysteine through phenylalanine. The kept DNA is CDR3 alone, 45 bases in frame from the first base. For CDR1 and CDR2, the germline V gene lists SGDLS and YYNGEE. The sample taken for sequencing was peripheral blood. This clonotype was obtained from a man aged 60-69 years with acute or convalescent COVID-19. The chain is made from TRBV9 and TRBJ1-2, and perhaps TRBD1 as D gene, on 6 matching bases. The DNA is as follows: TGTGCCAGCAGCCCCCGAATCGCGGACAGCCGTTCCTACACCTTC. This is translated as CASSPRIADSRSYTF.